This T cell receptor beta chain was sequenced during a study of cytomegalovirus exposure and HLA in healthy donors (TCRdb year 2017). Regarding the complete study: In an earlier analysis of around 540 of the donors, 276 Gb of sequence data and approximately 120 million unique TCR beta sequences from roughly 180 million T cells were reported. An early release covering some 640 HLA-typed donors comprised approximately 300 gigabases of sequencing data and around 80 million unique TCR sequences. Of the approximately 370 genotyped donors, less than 85% were placed in the genetic ancestry cluster associated with self-reported Caucasian donors. The study aimed to test whether signatures of past pathogen exposure could be identified by cataloging public T cell receptors. The T cell repertoires of several hundred subjects were profiled by immunosequencing and related to cytomegalovirus serostatus. In addition to the first cohort of 666 subjects, a separate validation cohort of around 110 different subjects was used. To predict cytomegalovirus infection status, the study combined high-throughput TCR immunosequencing, statistical association of individual TCRs with disease status, and machine learning. A later analysis re-analyzed previously published TCR beta repertoires from approximately 670 donors and added high-resolution HLA genotyping to study TCR occurrence patterns. The later analysis used no new phenotypic data to find candidate immune exposures, relying instead on TCR beta sequences and their occurrence across donors. To decide whether each TCR beta V gene segment behaved as functional or pseudogenic, an earlier analysis of some 600 of the donors relied on high-throughput TCR beta sequencing. Donor age, sex, ethnicity and CMV serostatus were collected together with the repertoire data. In a later genetic analysis, genome-wide SNP genotypes for about three fifths of the 666 donors were used, and that subset was treated as a discovery cohort. Every discovery cohort repertoire had been produced on one sequencing platform. Class I and class II HLA loci were covered by the typing at four-digit resolution. Typing coverage varied by locus: about 620-640 donors for A, B, C, DRB1 and DQB1; more than 500 for DQA1; approximately 610 for DPA1; around 490 for DPB1. Because of strong linkage in the cohort, roughly five DR-DQ haplotypes were treated as single units for association and clustering. Among 398 genotyped donors of the cohort, an average of about 220,000 unique TCR beta nucleotide sequences was sequenced per donor, of which roughly 18% were non-productive. General conclusions and limits of the study: Assigning TCR associations to individual alleles was difficult when HLA alleles, especially DR and DQ, strongly co-occurred. Because the 87-base-pair reads could not distinguish some IMGT-functional V segments, including TRBV6-2 and TRBV6-3, those segments were excluded. Most TCR sequences were observed very rarely across donors, whereas some public TCRs were present in many individuals. A later genetic analysis reported fewer N-insertions in productive TCRs among donors in an Asian-associated ancestry cluster than the approximately 700-donor mean. In a later analysis, most CMV-associated TCR beta chains were found to appear HLA-restricted, with HLA associations seemingly driven largely by CMV exposure. A further reported finding was that TCR beta sequences accurately predicted the HLA-A and HLA-B alleles for most subjects in the first cohort. Linkage disequilibrium might explain the correlated functional status among segregating V segments, but an unknown experimental factor could not be ruled out. V-gene and J-gene trimming of TCR beta chains was associated with a missense DCLRE1C variant in a later genetic analysis, and the association was replicated in an independent cohort. Roughly uniform sequencing depth across donors was assumed in presence/absence analyses, although this assumption may not hold. A cluster of highly shared sequence variants was judged likely to be a technical artifact of the sequencing pipeline. A later analysis reported that several top co-occurrence clusters appeared linked to parvovirus B19, influenza, CMV and Epstein-Barr virus. The cohort was sequenced for TCR beta chains only, and without alpha or paired-chain data the features that could be detected were limited. HLA typing was unavailable for some donors at each locus, so association tests used only the typed subset. Broadly in line with IMGT annotations, most TCR beta V segments showed up in productive rearrangements about 90% or about 30% of the time in an earlier analysis of roughly 590 of the donors. Because counts were too low, seventeen rarely observed V segments, including chromosome 9 orphons, were left out of the earlier analysis of roughly 600 of the donors. In a later analysis, HLA-associated TCR beta chains showed more clonal expansion and lower generation probabilities than non-associated chains that were equally common. According to the authors, the approach could potentially be generalized to other disease states and immunological phenotypes. In a later analysis, TCR association rates were found to vary across HLA loci, with the most associated TCRs seen for DRB1 alleles and the fewest for HLA-C alleles. The only immune exposure information available for the cohort was CMV serostatus. A total of 164 TCR beta chains were listed by the study as associated with cytomegalovirus. At a false discovery rate of 0.05, a later analysis linked 16,951 TCR beta sequences to specific HLA alleles. In both the original and validation cohorts, the classifier was reported to diagnose cytomegalovirus status with high specificity and sensitivity. In vitro tests confirmed that three of the cytomegalovirus-associated TCR beta chains recognize cytomegalovirus antigens.

The cohort comprised some 680 healthy bone marrow donors. At the time of sampling, all cohort members were nominally healthy, though unrecorded immune exposures were likely present. The donor was CMV seronegative and was included in the group of a few hundred seronegative cohort members. Each donor provided a peripheral blood sample, and peripheral blood mononuclear cells were used for TCR beta sequencing. The Qiagen DNeasy Blood Extraction Kit was used to extract genomic DNA from the blood cell samples. The germline V and J ends show losses of 0 bases and 5 bases respectively, and no gene match explains 1 base of the junction. From the cysteine through the phenylalanine, the CDR3 covers 15 amino acids. Only the CDR3 part of the read is kept: 45 bases, read in frame from the first base. The CDR1 and CDR2 encoded by the germline V gene are SGHRS and YFSETQ. This clone was counted once. Its antigen specificity is not known. No per-base quality is available; no much larger clone lies one base away.

The library was built by means of the immunoSEQ multiplex PCR assay. A mixture of 60 forward primers for TCR Vbeta segments and 13 reverse primers for TCR Jbeta segments was used in the multiplex PCR. Amplification of the CDR3 region of rearranged TCR beta genes was performed with a multiplex PCR assay on genomic DNA. Amplified TCR beta libraries were sequenced as 87-base-pair reads on the Illumina HiSeq System. The authors' pipeline ran thus. A later analysis counted about 80 million unique TCR beta chains across the 666 repertoires, and around 9.9 million of these chains were shared by at least two donors. Raw reads were error-corrected and collapsed into unique sequences with a nearest-neighbor algorithm that merged closely related sequences to remove PCR and sequencing errors. V, D and J gene segments were assigned by aligning CDR3 sequences to IMGT reference sequences. For a sequence to be retained, a match of at least six nucleotides was required to both a V gene segment and a J gene segment. Rearrangements were called productive when the CDR3 lacked stop codons and stayed in frame with V and J; all others were non-productive. Following IMGT convention, CDR3 was defined as the stretch from the second conserved V-encoded cysteine up to the conserved J-encoded phenylalanine. The earlier analysis of about 590 of the donors excluded sequences that lacked an unambiguous match to a single V gene segment. An earlier analysis of a few hundred of the donors called V segments functional above 56.7% productive rearrangements and segregating when the between-donor standard deviation exceeded 5%. A statistical classification framework was developed to diagnose cytomegalovirus status using the catalog of TCR beta chain sequences. A later analysis assigned V and J genes by comparing TCR nucleotide sequences with IMGT/GENE-DB human TR gene sequences. In a later analysis, CDR3 sequences and most-parsimonious VDJ recombination scenarios were assigned using the TCRdist pipeline. In a later analysis, each TCR beta chain was defined by its CDR3 amino acid sequence together with its V-gene family, and reads without a unique V-gene family were excluded. In a later analysis, 550 to 650 highly shared, low-generation-probability nucleotide sequences were removed to address suspected cross-contamination and a sequencing artifact. A later analysis calculated a clonal expansion index for each public chain from normalized within-repertoire ranks of inferred template counts. In a later analysis, generation probabilities were computed with a VDJ recombination model fitted to out-of-frame rearrangements, and the resulting probabilities were checked against IGoR. In a later analysis, TCR-TCR, TCR-HLA and TCR-CMV co-occurrence was scored with hypergeometric tests, and a repertoire-size bias correction was applied to TCR pairs. In a later analysis, false discovery rates were estimated by permuting HLA or CMV assignments 20 times. A later analysis grouped co-occurring TCRs with DBSCAN, adding TCRdist sequence similarity when clustering within HLA-allele-positive subsets. Repertoires with fewer than 30,000 or more than 120,000 public chains were left out of co-occurrence clustering, as were about 5 repertoires with anomalous nucleotide sharing. What TCRdb holds here is the immuneACCESS table cut down to in-frame rearrangements. Part of the clones is not present; checked against another copy, under half of the missing clones reflect an unresolved V gene, and the others are unexplained. V and J calls and clone size are given by that table; D and trimming were obtained from the DNA. This sample is represented by 150,000 to 200,000 clones; around 76% of them were singletons. The ten most abundant clones make up roughly 1.9% of the sample.

Recombination joined TRBV5-1 with TRBJ2-1, with 11 central nucleotides matching TRBD2. This TCR came from a female donor in good health and CMV-seronegative. Sequenced sample: PBMCs. The CDR3: CASSLVSGGDNEQFF. The DNA sequence is as follows: TGCGCCAGCAGCTTGGTTAGCGGGGGGGACAATGAGCAGTTCTTC.